These T cell receptor beta chains were read from a single sample in a study of shared clonotypes between healthy human individuals. Assay used: immunoSEQ multiplex PCR; TCRdb lists only in-frame clones, some missing. The data hold 1,500,000 or so clones, with 96% observed a single time. The specimen sequenced was naive CD4+ T cells sorted from blood. These receptors all stem from a man aged 25-45 years in good health. Each CDR3 is given with its conserved first and last residue. The D gene is left open where the match is weak. Expanded clones are given a class, and other clones once, few, many or no size at all.

.,TRBV18,.,TRBJ2-5,CASSPPTGIETQYF,TGTGCCAGCTCACCACCCACAGGGATCGAGACCCAGTACTTC
.,TRBV28,.,TRBJ1-5,CASSLVRRLLSNQPQHF,TGTGCCAGCAGTTTAGTCCGGAGACTACTTAGCAATCAGCCCCAGCATTTT
.,TRBV6-5,.,TRBJ2-3,CPKAVPADTQYF,TGCCCTAAAGCGGTCCCCGCAGATACGCAGTATTTT
TRBD1,TRBV6-4,.,TRBJ1-2,CASSRSSGTGARNNYGYTF,TGTGCCAGCAGCCGATCATCCGGGACAGGGGCGCGAAATAACTATGGCTACACCTTC
TRBD2,TRBV18,.,TRBJ2-7,CASSPNLAGVSGEQYF,TGTGCCAGCTCACCAAATCTAGCGGGAGTGTCGGGGGAGCAGTACTTC
.,TRBV28,.,TRBJ1-5,CASSELFGGRSNQPQHF,TGTGCCAGCAGTGAACTATTTGGGGGGCGCAGCAATCAGCCCCAGCATTTT
.,TRBV7-8,once,TRBJ1-2,CASSLLPGVDSLYGYTF,TGTGCCAGCAGCTTACTCCCCGGGGTAGACAGTTTATATGGCTACACCTTC
TRBD2,TRBV6-4,.,TRBJ2-1,CASSDGGRSEQFF,TGTGCCAGCAGTGACGGCGGGAGAAGCGAGCAGTTCTTC
TRBD1,TRBV19,.,TRBJ1-1,CASSIGTATEAFF,TGTGCCAGTAGTATCGGGACAGCCACTGAAGCTTTCTTT
.,TRBV29-1,.,TRBJ2-6,CSVELTVSGANVLTF,TGCAGCGTTGAATTGACGGTCTCTGGGGCCAACGTCCTGACTTTC